This TCR beta chain originates from a study of beta chain features in type 1 diabetes. About the study: Examination covered around 98,000,000 sorted cells spanning all samples.

Points on this clone: The antigen remains unidentified.

cDNA synthesis used the whole RNA isolate, giving expressed TCRB sequences. Profiled with immunoSEQ multiplex PCR; TCRdb holds only in-frame clones, not every one. The data hold 200,000 to 300,000 clones, with roughly a tenth observed a single time. Whole-study findings and limits: Diminished insertions and augmented deletions at VDJ junctions characterized type 1 diabetes patients. Moderate yet significant TCRB CDR3 shortening was seen in Type 1 diabetes patients in all four CD4+ subsets.

Trimming took 4 bases from V and 0 from J, leaving 11 bases between them. Germline V CDR1 and CDR2: SGHRS, YFSETQ. The CDR3 is made up of 15 amino acids. Sequencing used naive CD4+ T cells from blood. This receptor was obtained from a man aged 25-45 years with type 1 diabetes. V is TRBV5-1 and J is TRBJ1-3, with a weak D call TRBD1 (5 bases). CDR3 sequence reads: CASSRDGSSGNTIYF. CDR3 DNA: TGCGCCAGCAGCCGGGACGGGAGCTCTGGAAACACCATATATTTT.